Sequencing of this TCR beta chain was carried out in a study of Graves' ophthalmopathy and Graves' hyperthyroidism. Researchers took RNA transcripts and amplified TCR beta CDR3 regions from them. First-round RT-PCR employed HTBI primers, with a second-round multiplex PCR after it. MiXCR, applied by TCRdb to the multiplex PCR reads, yields one record per CDR3 protein. This sample has about 220,000 distinct CDR3 sequences; under 25% occur once, and the top ten carry more than 35%. Study outcomes and limitations: Most clonotypes expanded in thyroid above 0.001 frequency were present in blood too.

This clonotype was observed at least ten times. Its antigen is unidentified. CDR1 and CDR2 (germline): MDHEN, SYDVKM. The CDR3 is made up of 13 amino acids. Trimming removed 6 bases at V and 0 bases at J, with 9 bases between. This rearrangement joins TRBV28 to TRBJ2-7; D is undetermined. This sequence originates from a woman between 45 and 65 years old with Graves' ophthalmopathy. Sequencing used peripheral blood. CDR3 sequence: CASRGLSSYEQYF. The CDR3 coding sequence is TGTGCCAGCAGGGGCCTGAGCTCCTACGAGCAGTACTTC.